The present T cell receptor beta chain was sequenced within a study of T cell repertoires in cytomegalovirus infection. Study background: Indications came from public TCR beta signatures; they pointed to CMV infection and to a matching HLA type. Study-wide results and caveats: Clonotypes of TCR beta that were HLA-C-restricted and CMV-specific dominated the ex vivo response.

Looked up from germline, CDR1 is SGHTA and CDR2 is FQGNSA. Trimming left V 4 bases short and J 0 bases short, with 15 bases between. This CDR3 contains 16 residues. One entry per CDR3 protein, called by TCRdb with MiXCR from the reads. Here the sample spans roughly 77,000 distinct CDR3 sequences, about 4.2% being singletons. This clonotype was counted at least ten times. The antigen is undetermined. The sequence derives from a human donor in good health (CMV status not recorded). Some clones in this sample may be carry-over from other donors' samples. The specimen sequenced was PBMCs. V usage is TRBV7-2 and J usage is TRBJ1-2; D is unclear. Written as DNA, the CDR3 is TGTGCCAGCAGCTCAGTTAGCCGGCCCTCTAACTATGGCTACACCTTC. It encodes CASSSVSRPSNYGYTF. The full variable domain, with the rest looked up from reference TRBV7-2 and TRBJ1-2, is GAGVSQSPSNKVTEKGKDVELRCDPISGHTALYWYRQSLGQGLEFLIYFQGNSAPDKSGLPSDRFSAERTGGSVSTLTIQRTQQEDSAVYLCASSSVSRPSNYGYTFGSGTRLTVV.